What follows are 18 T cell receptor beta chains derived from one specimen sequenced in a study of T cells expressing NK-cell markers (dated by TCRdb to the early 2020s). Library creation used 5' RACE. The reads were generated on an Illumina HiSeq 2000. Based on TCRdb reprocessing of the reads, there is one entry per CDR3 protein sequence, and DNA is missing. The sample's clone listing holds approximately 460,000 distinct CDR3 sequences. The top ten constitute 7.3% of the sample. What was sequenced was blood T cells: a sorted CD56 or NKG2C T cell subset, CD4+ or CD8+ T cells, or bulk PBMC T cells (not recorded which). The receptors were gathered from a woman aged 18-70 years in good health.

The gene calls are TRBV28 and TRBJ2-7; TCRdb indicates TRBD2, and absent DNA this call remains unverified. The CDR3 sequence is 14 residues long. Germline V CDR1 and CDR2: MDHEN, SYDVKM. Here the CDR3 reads CASSWGKWRDEQYF.

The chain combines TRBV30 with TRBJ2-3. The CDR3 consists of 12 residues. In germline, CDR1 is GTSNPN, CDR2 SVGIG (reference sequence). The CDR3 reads CAWSLSTDTQYF.

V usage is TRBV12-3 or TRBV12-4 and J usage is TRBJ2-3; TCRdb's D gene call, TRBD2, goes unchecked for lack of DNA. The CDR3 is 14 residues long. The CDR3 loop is CASTMGSGKDTQYF.

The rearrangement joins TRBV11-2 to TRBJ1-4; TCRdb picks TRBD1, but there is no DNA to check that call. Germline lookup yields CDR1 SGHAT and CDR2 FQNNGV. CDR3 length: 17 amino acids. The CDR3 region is CASSSGTGGRANEKLFF. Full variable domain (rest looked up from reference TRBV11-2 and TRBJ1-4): EAGVAQSPRYKIIEKRQSVAFWCNPISGHATLYWYQQILGQGPKLLIQFQNNGVVDDSQLPKDRFSAERLKGVDSTLKIQPAKLEDSAVYLCASSSGTGGRANEKLFFGSGTQLSVL.

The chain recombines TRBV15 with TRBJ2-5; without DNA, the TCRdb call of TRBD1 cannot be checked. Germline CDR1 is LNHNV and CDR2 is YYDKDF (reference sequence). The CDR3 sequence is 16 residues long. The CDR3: CATSGQGTALQETQYF.

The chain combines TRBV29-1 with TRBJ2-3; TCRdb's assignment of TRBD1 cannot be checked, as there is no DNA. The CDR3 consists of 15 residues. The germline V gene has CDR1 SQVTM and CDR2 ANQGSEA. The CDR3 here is CSVEVQGALTDTQYF.

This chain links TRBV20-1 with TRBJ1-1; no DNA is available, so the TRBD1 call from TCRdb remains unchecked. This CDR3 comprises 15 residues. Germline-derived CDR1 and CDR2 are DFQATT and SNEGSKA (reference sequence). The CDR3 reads CSARDARGTNTEAFF.

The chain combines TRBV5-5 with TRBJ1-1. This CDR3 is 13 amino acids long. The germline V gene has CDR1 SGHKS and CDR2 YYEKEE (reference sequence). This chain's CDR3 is CASSLAGRTEAFF.

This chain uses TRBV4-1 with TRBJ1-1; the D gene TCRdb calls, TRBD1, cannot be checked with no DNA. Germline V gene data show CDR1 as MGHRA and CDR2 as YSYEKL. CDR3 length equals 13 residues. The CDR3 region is CASSTGTYTEAFF.

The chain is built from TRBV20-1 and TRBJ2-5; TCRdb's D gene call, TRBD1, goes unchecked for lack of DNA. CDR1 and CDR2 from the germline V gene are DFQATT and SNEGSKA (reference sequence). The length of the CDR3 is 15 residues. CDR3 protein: CSARASMGAKETQYF.

The CDR3 protein is CASSPHPSGSAYEQYF. The chain couples TRBV4-3 to TRBJ2-7; TCRdb returns TRBD2, unconfirmable since there is no DNA. Germline V gene data show CDR1 as LGHNA and CDR2 as YSLEER. The CDR3 loop spans 16 amino acids.

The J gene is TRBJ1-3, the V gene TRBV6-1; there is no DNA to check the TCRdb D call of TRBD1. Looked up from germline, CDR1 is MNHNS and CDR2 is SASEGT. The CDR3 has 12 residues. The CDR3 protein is CASSNPGGTIYF.

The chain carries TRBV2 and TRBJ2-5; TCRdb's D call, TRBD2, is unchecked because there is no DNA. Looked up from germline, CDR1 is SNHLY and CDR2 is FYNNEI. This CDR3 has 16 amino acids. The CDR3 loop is CASKRPGLSYQETQYF.

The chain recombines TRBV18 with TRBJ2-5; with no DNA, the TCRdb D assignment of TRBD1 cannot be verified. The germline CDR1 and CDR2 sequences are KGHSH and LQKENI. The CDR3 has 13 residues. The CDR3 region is CASSSTGQETQYF.

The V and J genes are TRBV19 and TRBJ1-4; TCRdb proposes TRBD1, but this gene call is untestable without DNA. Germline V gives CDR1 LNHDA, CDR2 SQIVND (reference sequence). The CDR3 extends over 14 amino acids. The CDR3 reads CATKVGPGNEKLFF.

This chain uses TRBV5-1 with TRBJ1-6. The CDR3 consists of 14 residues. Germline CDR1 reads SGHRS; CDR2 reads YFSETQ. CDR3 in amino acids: CASSPESYNSPLHF.

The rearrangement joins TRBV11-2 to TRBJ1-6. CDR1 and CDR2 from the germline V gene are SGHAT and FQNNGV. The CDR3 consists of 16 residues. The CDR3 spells CASSLDGGANNSPLHF.

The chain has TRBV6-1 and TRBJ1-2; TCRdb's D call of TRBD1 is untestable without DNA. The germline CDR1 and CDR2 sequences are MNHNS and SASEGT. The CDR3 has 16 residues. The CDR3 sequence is CATHPSGTGPSGGYTF.